The present TCR beta chain was sequenced within a study of OX40 agonist ivuxolimab in advanced cancers. Study-level points and caveats: Mean expanded clone counts were higher in CD8+ than CD4+ T cells.

J was trimmed by 3 bases and V by 8 bases; bases with no gene match: 16. The CDR3 covers 16 residues. Germline lookup yields CDR1 SGHTA and CDR2 FQGNSA. The table came from immunoSEQ multiplex PCR; TCRdb's copy has only in-frame clones and leaves some out. The data show about 71,000 clones, roughly 77% seen once. As regards this clone: Its antigen remains unknown.

This rearrangement joins TRBV7-2 to TRBJ2-7, with 7 bases aligning to TRBD2. Sequences were derived from CD4+ or CD8+ T cells sorted from blood, sampled in a trial of the OX40 agonist ivuxolimab. This receptor was taken from an adult with an advanced solid tumor such as melanoma, head and neck, liver or kidney cancer. CDR3 DNA: TGTGCCAGCTCTCCCTTTGGGGGGGGAAGCAACTACGAGCAGTACTTC. The encoded protein is CASSPFGGGSNYEQYF. Together with reference TRBV7-2 and TRBJ2-7, the CDR3 gives the full variable domain: GAGVSQSPSNKVTEKGKDVELRCDPISGHTALYWYRQSLGQGLEFLIYFQGNSAPDKSGLPSDRFSAERTGGSVSTLTIQRTQQEDSAVYLCASSPFGGGSNYEQYFGPGTRLTVT.